This T cell receptor (beta chain) was retrieved from a study of cytomegalovirus exposure and HLA in healthy donors. Findings and limits, study-wide: The authors confirmed in vitro that three CMV-associated chains were specific for CMV antigens. Being indistinguishable, some V segments were excluded, TRBV6-2 and TRBV6-3 among them.

The V end lost 6 bases, the J end lost 4 bases, and 16 bases lay between the germline ends. In germline, CDR1 is MNHNS, CDR2 SASEGT. The CDR3 consists of 15 residues. On this clone: Its specificity is not known.

In the PCR, 60 Vbeta and 13 Jbeta primers were used. As processed by the authors: A follow-up analysis tallied 73 million or so unique TCR beta chains, roughly 11 million shared. Profiling relied on immunoSEQ multiplex PCR, and the TCRdb table lists in-frame clones only, not all of them. V and J calls and clone size are as listed in that table; D and trimming were resolved from the DNA. The profile shows some 95,000 clones, just under 80% of them singletons. The rearrangement links TRBV6-1 to TRBJ1-5; TRBD1 might be the D (6 bases). This clonotype originated in a woman aged 40 to 50 in good health and CMV-seropositive. Source material: PBMCs. The CDR3 reads CASRDSGQTNQPQHF. The CDR3 coding sequence is TGTGCCAGCAGGGACTCAGGACAGACAAATCAGCCCCAGCATTTT.